Following are 26 T cell receptor beta chains from one sample sequenced in a study of OX40 agonist ivuxolimab in advanced cancers. The protocol was immunoSEQ multiplex PCR, while the TCRdb copy is restricted to in-frame clones and leaves out a portion. The sample records 52,000 or so clones, approximately 90% being singletons. The material was CD4+ or CD8+ T cells sorted from blood, obtained in a trial of the OX40 agonist ivuxolimab. Source of these receptors: an adult with an advanced solid tumor such as melanoma, head and neck, liver or kidney cancer.

The chain has TRBV7-9 and TRBJ2-2, with TRBD2 as a possible D gene (5 bases). The CDR3 is 15 amino acids. Germline-derived CDR1 and CDR2 are SEHNR and FQNEAQ (reference sequence). Trimming stripped 5 bases from V and 8 bases from J, with 18 bases between. The CDR3 DNA reads TGTGCCAGCAGCCCGCCGGGGAGTTCCACGGGGGAGCTGTTTTTT. It specifies CASSPPGSSTGELFF. The complete variable domain, with remaining parts taken from reference TRBV7-9 and TRBJ2-2, reads DTGVSQNPRHKITKRGQNVTFRCDPISEHNRLYWYRQTLGQGPEFLTYFQNEAQLEKSRLLSDRFSAERPKGSFSTLEIQRTEQGDSAMYLCASSPPGSSTGELFFGEGSRLTVL.

The chain uses TRBV2 and TRBJ1-1, with 8 nucleotides matching TRBD1. The CDR3 runs 15 residues. The trim removed 7 bases at V and 1 base at J, leaving 8 bases unmatched. Germline-derived CDR1 and CDR2 are SNHLY and FYNNEI. The CDR3 protein is CASIPDRGTNTEAFF. CDR3 DNA: TGTGCCAGCATCCCTGACAGGGGAACGAACACTGAAGCTTTCTTT. Complete variable domain (other parts from reference TRBV2 and TRBJ1-1): EPEVTQTPSHQVTQMGQEVILRCVPISNHLYFYWYRQILGQKVEFLVSFYNNEISEKSEIFDDQFSVERPDGSNFTLKIRSTKLEDSAMYFCASIPDRGTNTEAFFGQGTRLTVV.

The CDR3 sequence: CASSLGGGQYDEQFF. CDR3 nucleotides: TGTGCCAGCAGCTTGGGGGGCGGACAATATGATGAGCAGTTCTTC. V usage is TRBV7-3 and J usage is TRBJ2-1; D could derive from TRBD1 or TRBD2 (6 bases each). Trimming shortened V by 3 bases and J by 8 bases, and 17 bases separated the two germline ends. This CDR3 contains 15 residues. Germline V gives CDR1 SGHTA, CDR2 FQGTGA.

The sample holds one count of this clone. CDR3 sequence (DNA): TGTGCCAGCTGTGGAGGAAATCAGCCCCAGCATTTT. Residues: CASCGGNQPQHF. V is TRBV28 and J is TRBJ1-5; D unclear. CDR3 size: 12 residues. Between the trimmed V and J ends, which lost 8 bases and 4 bases, there was a span of 9 bases. CDR1 is MDHEN, CDR2 SYDVKM, per germline. The full variable domain, completed using reference TRBV28 and TRBJ1-5, is DVKVTQSSRYLVKRTGEKVFLECVQDMDHENMFWYRQDPGLGLRLIYFSYDVKMKEKGDIPEGYSVSREKKERFSLILESASTNQTSMYLCASCGGNQPQHFGDGTRLSIL.

This clone was counted only a few times. The chain recombines TRBV4-1 with TRBJ1-5; D might be TRBD1 (5 bases). This CDR3 comprises 16 residues. Germline CDR1 is MGHRA and CDR2 is YSYEKL. V lost 3 bases and J lost 0, with 12 bases in between. Written as DNA, the CDR3 is TGCGCCAGCAGCCAGGGTGGGGACTTTAGCAATCAGCCCCAGCATTTT. Translating gives CASSQGGDFSNQPQHF.

In DNA form, the CDR3 reads TGCGCCAGCAGCGACCTAGCGGGGGGTCCAAATGAGCAGTTCTTC. This sequence encodes CASSDLAGGPNEQFF. The gene calls are TRBV5-1 and TRBJ2-1; 11 positions match TRBD2. Germline CDR1 and CDR2: SGHRS and YFSETQ. V dropped 4 bases and J dropped 7; count of bases not matched to a gene: 7. The CDR3 is 15 residues long.

The chain links TRBV2 to TRBJ2-7; TRBD1 agrees at 9 bases. The CDR3 totals 14 residues. Germline V CDR1 and CDR2: SNHLY, FYNNEI. The V and J ends lost 8 bases and 2 bases, in that order; junction bases with no gene match: 7. CDR3 coding DNA: TGTGCCAGCGGAGAGGGACAGGGCCCCTACGAGCAGTACTTC. Translation gives CASGEGQGPYEQYF.

The chain is built from TRBV10-3 and TRBJ2-1, with D possibly being TRBD1 (6 bases). V was pared by 0 bases and J by 5 bases, with 14 bases between. There are 16 residues in the CDR3. The germline V gene has CDR1 ENHRY and CDR2 SYGVKD. The CDR3 reads CAISESTGGRDNEQFF. CDR3 coding DNA: TGTGCCATCAGTGAGTCGACAGGCGGGCGGGACAATGAGCAGTTCTTC.

The chain combines TRBV30 with TRBJ1-5; 8 bases fit TRBD1. This CDR3 spans 14 amino acids. Germline values: CDR1 GTSNPN, CDR2 SVGIG (reference sequence). V shed 4 bases, J shed 3 bases, and the junction held 5 bases outside the gene matches. The CDR3 DNA is TGTGCCTGGATCCTGGACAGGGCCAATCAGCCCCAGCATTTT. The encoded protein is CAWILDRANQPQHF.

The chain couples TRBV18 to TRBJ2-5; perhaps TRBD1 as D (6 bases). The V end lost 0 bases, the J end lost 2 bases, and 25 bases lay between the germline ends. The CDR3 extends over 20 amino acids. Germline assignment: CDR1 KGHSH and CDR2 LQKENI. CDR3 in amino acids: CASSPPNPVQGIFGQETQYF. CDR3 nucleotides: TGTGCCAGCTCACCACCGAATCCGGTACAGGGTATCTTCGGGCAAGAGACCCAGTACTTC.

This chain connects TRBV5-4 to TRBJ2-3; a weak D match, TRBD2 (6 bases). V lost 0 bases, J lost 0 bases, and 8 bases lay in between. The CDR3 runs 15 residues. From germline, CDR1 is SGHNT and CDR2 YYREEE (reference sequence). The CDR3 sequence is CASSLGGESTDTQYF. As DNA, the CDR3 is TGTGCCAGCAGCTTGGGGGGGGAAAGCACAGATACGCAGTATTTT.

The genes are TRBV2 and TRBJ2-5; 15 bases map to TRBD2. Germline CDR1 SNHLY, CDR2 FYNNEI. CDR3 length: 15 residues. V lost 5 bases to trimming and J lost 9 bases; unmatched junction nucleotides: 7. The chain's CDR3 is CASSPRTSGRVAQYF. The CDR3 DNA reads as TGTGCCAGCAGTCCTCGGACTAGCGGGAGGGTGGCCCAGTACTTC.

This clone occurred once. The chain combines TRBV30 with TRBJ1-2, with D uncertain. There are 15 residues in the CDR3. The V and J ends lost 0 bases and 4 bases respectively, with 15 bases between them. Per germline, CDR1 GTSNPN and CDR2 SVGIG (reference sequence). The CDR3 spells CAWSVPRPNSYGYTF. CDR3 sequence (DNA): TGTGCCTGGAGTGTGCCGCGCCCCAATAGCTATGGCTACACCTTC.

CDR3 protein: CASSLIGQLNTEAFF. The CDR3 DNA is TGTGCCAGCAGTTTAATCGGACAGCTGAACACTGAAGCTTTCTTT. The chain links TRBV28 to TRBJ1-1; weak D call: TRBD1 (6 bases). Trimming stripped 2 bases from V and 0 bases from J, with 10 bases between. The CDR3 has 15 residues. Germline CDR1 and CDR2: MDHEN and SYDVKM.

The chain joins TRBV30 to TRBJ1-2; no firm D call. This CDR3 is 10 amino acids long. Germline CDR1 and CDR2: GTSNPN and SVGIG (reference sequence). V dropped 1 base and J dropped 13 bases, with 10 bases sitting between them. The CDR3, as DNA: TGTGCCTGGAGTGGGGATTCCTGCACCTTC. Translating it yields CAWSGDSCTF.

About this clone itself: Other DNA sequences in the sample encode the same CDR3. The V call is TRBV6-1, the J call TRBJ1-1; the match to TRBD1 covers 7 bases. CDR1 is MNHNS, CDR2 SASEGT, per germline. Losses at the gene ends were 7 bases for V and 5 bases for J; bases not matched to a gene: 7. The CDR3 totals 13 residues. The CDR3, as DNA: TGTGCCAGCACCACAGGGGAGGGGACTGAAGCTTTCTTT. It is translated as CASTTGEGTEAFF.

The table lists this clone with a count of one. The V gene is TRBV5-1, the J gene TRBJ2-7; TRBD2 matches 11 bases. Germline CDR1 and CDR2: SGHRS and YFSETQ. V gave up 4 bases and J gave up 2 bases; unmatched junction bases: 5. This CDR3 spans 15 amino acids. CDR3 in DNA: TGCGCCAGCAGCAACCGACTAGCGGGGCCCTACGAGCAGTACTTC. Protein: CASSNRLAGPYEQYF.

J is TRBJ2-7 and V is TRBV7-8; 8 bases line up with TRBD1. J was trimmed by 2 bases and V by 4 bases; bases with no gene match: 4. The CDR3 spans 14 residues. Germline lookup yields CDR1 SGHVS and CDR2 FQNEAQ. CDR3 coding DNA: TGTGCCAGCAGCTCAGACAGGGGACCCTACGAGCAGTACTTC. This translates into CASSSDRGPYEQYF.

The chain uses TRBV5-5 and TRBJ1-2; D is possibly TRBD1 (5 bases). Per germline, CDR1 SGHKS and CDR2 YYEKEE (reference sequence). The CDR3 is 15 residues long. V was pared by 0 bases and J by 5 bases, with 14 bases between. CDR3 DNA: TGTGCCAGCAGCTTGGCCGGTAGCAGGGATTATGGCTACACCTTC. Encoded protein: CASSLAGSRDYGYTF.

In its sample, this clone was seen a few times. The chain has TRBV7-3 and TRBJ2-3, with D tentatively TRBD1 or TRBD2 (5 bases each). Trimming removed 5 bases at V and 1 base at J, with 19 bases between. The CDR3 extends over 17 amino acids. Germline V CDR1 and CDR2: SGHTA, FQGTGA. CDR3 DNA sequence: TGTGCCAGCAGCCCGAAGATGGGGATGGGGGGCACAGATACGCAGTATTTT. As protein: CASSPKMGMGGTDTQYF.

The chain is built from TRBV19 and TRBJ1-5, with D unresolved. Trimming stripped 1 base from V and 7 bases from J, with 8 bases between. The CDR3 loop spans 13 amino acids. Per germline, CDR1 LNHDA and CDR2 SQIVND (reference sequence). CDR3 DNA sequence: TGTGCCAGTAGTATAGCGGTCGCGCAGCCCCAGCATTTT. Residues: CASSIAVAQPQHF. Full variable domain (rest looked up from reference TRBV19 and TRBJ1-5): DGGITQSPKYLFRKEGQNVTLSCEQNLNHDAMYWYRQDPGQGLRLIYYSQIVNDFQKGDIAEGYSVSREKKESFPLTVTSAQKNPTAFYLCASSIAVAQPQHFGDGTRLSIL.

The chain recombines TRBV9 with TRBJ1-2, with D perhaps matching TRBD1 (6 bases). The CDR3 has 14 residues. CDR1 and CDR2 (germline): SGDLS, YYNGEE. V gave up 0 bases and J gave up 2 bases, with 8 bases separating them. The CDR3 is CASSVVTGNYGYTF. CDR3 sequence (DNA): TGTGCCAGCAGCGTAGTCACAGGGAACTATGGCTACACCTTC.

This sequence joins TRBV6-4 and TRBJ2-3; the D is unclear. The ends were cut back, 4 bases at V and 0 bases at J, with 8 bases in the middle. Germline V gene data show CDR1 as MRHNA and CDR2 as SNTAGT. CDR3 length equals 14 residues. The CDR3 nucleotides read TGTGCCAGCAGTGTATCTTCTAGCACAGATACGCAGTATTTT. Protein sequence: CASSVSSSTDTQYF.

V is TRBV13 and J is TRBJ1-6, with D maybe TRBD1 (5 bases). V lost 4 bases to trimming and J lost 7 bases, with 11 bases between them. CDR3 length equals 14 residues. Looked up from germline, CDR1 is PRHDT and CDR2 is FYEKMQ (reference sequence). Here the CDR3 reads CASSSDRDNSPLHF. The CDR3 DNA reads as TGTGCCAGCAGCTCGGACCGGGACAATTCACCCCTCCACTTT.

The genes are TRBV5-6 and TRBJ2-1, with unresolved D. Trimming took 2 bases from V and 5 from J, leaving 14 bases between them. The CDR3 is 15 amino acids. Looked up from germline, CDR1 is SGHDT and CDR2 is YYEEEE. The CDR3 protein is CASSFDLGVDNEQFF. CDR3 in DNA: TGTGCCAGCAGCTTTGATTTAGGCGTTGACAATGAGCAGTTCTTC.

This chain uses TRBV28 with TRBJ2-5; the D is unclear. The closer fit of TRBJ2-7 to the DNA end suggests the J call may be wrong. Germline CDR1 MDHEN, CDR2 SYDVKM. There are 15 residues in the CDR3. CDR3 sequence reads: CASKGRLPGGYEQYF. The CDR3 bases are TGTGCCAGCAAAGGACGGCTCCCGGGTGGCTACGAGCAGTACTTC.